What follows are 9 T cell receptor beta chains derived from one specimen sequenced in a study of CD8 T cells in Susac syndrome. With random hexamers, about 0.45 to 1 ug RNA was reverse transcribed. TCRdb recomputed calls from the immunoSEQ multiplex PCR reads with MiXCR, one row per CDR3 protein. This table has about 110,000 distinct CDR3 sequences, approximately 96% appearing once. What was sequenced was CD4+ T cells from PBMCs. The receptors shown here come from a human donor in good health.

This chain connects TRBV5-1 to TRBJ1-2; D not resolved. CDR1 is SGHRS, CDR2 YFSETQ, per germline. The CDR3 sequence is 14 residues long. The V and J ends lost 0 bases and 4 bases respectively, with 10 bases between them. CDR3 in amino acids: CASSLASLGYGYTF. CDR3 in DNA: TGCGCCAGCAGCTTGGCTAGTTTGGGCTATGGCTACACCTTC.

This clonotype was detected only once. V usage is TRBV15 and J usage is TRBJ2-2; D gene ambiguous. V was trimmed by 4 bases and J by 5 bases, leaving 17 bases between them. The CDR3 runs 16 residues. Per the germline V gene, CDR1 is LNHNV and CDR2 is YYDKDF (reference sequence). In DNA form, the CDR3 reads TGTGCCACCAGCACTGTTCGAGACACCCGGACCGGGGAGCTGTTTTTT. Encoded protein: CATSTVRDTRTGELFF.

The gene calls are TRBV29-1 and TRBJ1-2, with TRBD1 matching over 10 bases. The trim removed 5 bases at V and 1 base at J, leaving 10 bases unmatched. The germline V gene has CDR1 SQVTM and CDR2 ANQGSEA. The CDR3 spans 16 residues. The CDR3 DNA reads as TGCAGCGTTCCGCCTCGGGACAGGGGATATAACTATGGCTACACCTTC. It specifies CSVPPRDRGYNYGYTF. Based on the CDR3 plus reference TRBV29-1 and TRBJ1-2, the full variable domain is SAVISQKPSRDICQRGTSLTIQCQVDSQVTMMFWYRQQPGQSLTLIATANQGSEATYESGFVIDKFPISRPNLTFSTLTVSNMSPEDSSIYLCSVPPRDRGYNYGYTFGSGTRLTVV.

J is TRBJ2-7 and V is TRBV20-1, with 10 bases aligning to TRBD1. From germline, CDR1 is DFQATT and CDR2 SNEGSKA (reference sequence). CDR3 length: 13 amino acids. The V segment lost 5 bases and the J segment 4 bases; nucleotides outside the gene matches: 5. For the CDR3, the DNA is TGCAGTGCTGAAGACAGGGGGCGTTACGAGCAGTACTTC. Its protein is CSAEDRGRYEQYF.

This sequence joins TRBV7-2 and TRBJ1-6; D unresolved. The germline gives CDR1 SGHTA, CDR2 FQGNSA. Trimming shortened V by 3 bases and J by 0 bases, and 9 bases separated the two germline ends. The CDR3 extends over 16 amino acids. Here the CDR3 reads CASSFTASSYNSPLHF. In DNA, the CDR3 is TGTGCCAGCAGCTTTACAGCTAGCTCCTATAATTCACCCCTCCACTTT. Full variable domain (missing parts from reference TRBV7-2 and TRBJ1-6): GAGVSQSPSNKVTEKGKDVELRCDPISGHTALYWYRQSLGQGLEFLIYFQGNSAPDKSGLPSDRFSAERTGGSVSTLTIQRTQQEDSAVYLCASSFTASSYNSPLHFGNGTRLTVT.

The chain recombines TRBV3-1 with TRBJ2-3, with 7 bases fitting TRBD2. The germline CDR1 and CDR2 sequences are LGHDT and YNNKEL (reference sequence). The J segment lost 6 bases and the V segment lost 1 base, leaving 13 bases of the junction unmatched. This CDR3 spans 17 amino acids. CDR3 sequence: CASSQVRSSGMADTQYF. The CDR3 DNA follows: TGTGCCAGCAGCCAAGTACGATCGAGCGGGATGGCGGATACGCAGTATTTT.

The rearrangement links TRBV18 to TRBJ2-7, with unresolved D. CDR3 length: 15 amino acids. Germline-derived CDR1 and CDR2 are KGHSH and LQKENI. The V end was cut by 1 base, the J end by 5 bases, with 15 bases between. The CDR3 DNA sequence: TGTGCCAGCTCACCACGAAAACTGGACGGAGACGAGCAGTACTTC. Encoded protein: CASSPRKLDGDEQYF.

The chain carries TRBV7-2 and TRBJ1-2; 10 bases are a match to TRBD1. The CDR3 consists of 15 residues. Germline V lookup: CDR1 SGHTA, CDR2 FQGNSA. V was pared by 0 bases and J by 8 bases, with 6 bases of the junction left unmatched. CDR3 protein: CASSLAGQGWVGYTF. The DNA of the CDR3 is TGTGCCAGCAGCTTAGCGGGACAGGGGTGGGTCGGCTACACCTTC. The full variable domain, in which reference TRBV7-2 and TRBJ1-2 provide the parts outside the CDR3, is GAGVSQSPSNKVTEKGKDVELRCDPISGHTALYWYRQSLGQGLEFLIYFQGNSAPDKSGLPSDRFSAERTGGSVSTLTIQRTQQEDSAVYLCASSLAGQGWVGYTFGSGTRLTVV.

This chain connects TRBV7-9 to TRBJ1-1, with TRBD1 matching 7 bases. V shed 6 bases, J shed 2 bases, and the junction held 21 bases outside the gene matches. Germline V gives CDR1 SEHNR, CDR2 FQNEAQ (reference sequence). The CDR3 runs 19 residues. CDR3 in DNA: TGTGCCAGCAGTCGGGTCCTCCGGACAGGTCTGGAGTCAAACACTGAAGCTTTCTTT. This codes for CASSRVLRTGLESNTEAFF.